What follows are 22 T cell receptor beta chains derived from one specimen sequenced in a study of CD8+ T cells in alopecia areata. Extraction of RNA preceded its reverse transcription into cDNA, which served as the sequencing template. Profiled with immunoSEQ multiplex PCR; TCRdb holds only in-frame clones, not every one. This table holds roughly 170,000 clones, roughly 50% found once. Treatment described: oral pan-JAK inhibitor, 5-10 mg twice daily. This material consisted of CD8+ T cells sorted from blood, taken at week 24, from a patient treated with tofacitinib. The receptors here all came from a human donor with alopecia areata.

The chain is built from TRBV15 and TRBJ1-6; TRBD1 might be the D (5 bases). CDR3 length: 15 amino acids. The germline V and J ends were trimmed by 0 bases and 7 bases, with 10 bases remaining between them. Germline assignment: CDR1 LNHNV and CDR2 YYDKDF (reference sequence). CDR3 amino acids: CATSRDQGGNSPLHF. In nucleotides, the CDR3 is TGTGCCACCAGCAGAGATCAGGGAGGAAATTCACCCCTCCACTTT.

The CDR3 loop is CASSQAAPGLAGAATDTQYF. DNA of the CDR3: TGCGCCAGCAGCCAAGCCGCGCCGGGACTAGCGGGGGCTGCTACAGATACGCAGTATTTT. The chain uses TRBV4-1 and TRBJ2-3, with 14 nucleotides matching TRBD2. The germline V gene encodes CDR1 MGHRA and CDR2 YSYEKL. The CDR3 length is 20 residues. J was trimmed by 3 bases and V by 1 base; bases with no gene match: 12.

At least ten counts were recorded for this clone. The rearrangement joins TRBV11-1 to TRBJ2-1; a weak D match, TRBD1 (6 bases). V gave up 6 bases and J gave up 10 bases, with 19 bases separating them. This CDR3 region has 14 residues. Germline CDR1 and CDR2: SGHAT and FQDESV (reference sequence). The CDR3 sequence is CASRGRDTNTEQFF. The CDR3 nucleotides are TGTGCCAGCAGGGGCCGGGACACCAATACCGAGCAGTTCTTC.

V and J are TRBV13 and TRBJ2-1, with D possibly TRBD2 on 7 matching bases. This CDR3 has 15 residues. CDR1 and CDR2 (germline): PRHDT, FYEKMQ (reference sequence). Trimming took 7 bases from V and 6 from J, leaving 19 bases between them. CDR3 in amino acids: CASTRRGGGGNEQFF. CDR3 coding DNA: TGTGCCAGCACCCGAAGGGGGGGTGGGGGCAATGAGCAGTTCTTC. Using reference TRBV13 and TRBJ2-1 for the parts outside the CDR3, the full variable domain is AAGVIQSPRHLIKEKRETATLKCYPIPRHDTVYWYQQGPGQDPQFLISFYEKMQSDKGSIPDRFSAQQFSDYHSELNMSSLELGDSALYFCASTRRGGGGNEQFFGPGTRLTVL.

This clone has only a few counts. The V call is TRBV6-4, the J call TRBJ2-2; D perhaps matches TRBD1 (6 bases). Between the trimmed V and J ends, which lost 6 bases and 0 bases, there was a span of 11 bases. Germline V gene data show CDR1 as MRHNA and CDR2 as SNTAGT. CDR3 length: 15 amino acids. DNA of the CDR3: TGTGCCAGCAGCACGGACAGTACGAACACCGGGGAGCTGTTTTTT. Its translation is CASSTDSTNTGELFF.

The V call is TRBV14, the J call TRBJ2-1; D gene ambiguous. The length of the CDR3 is 12 residues. With 0 bases removed from V and 7 bases from J, the gap between germline ends came to 4 bases. In germline, CDR1 is SGHDN, CDR2 FVKESK. The CDR3 spells CASSQEGNEQFF. The CDR3 nucleotides are TGTGCCAGCAGCCAAGAAGGAAATGAGCAGTTCTTC. The full variable domain, with the rest looked up from reference TRBV14 and TRBJ2-1, is EAGVTQFPSHSVIEKGQTVTLRCDPISGHDNLYWYRRVMGKEIKFLLHFVKESKQDESGMPNNRFLAERTGGTYSTLKVQPAELEDSGVYFCASSQEGNEQFFGPGTRLTVL.

V and J are TRBV30 and TRBJ2-3; TRBD2 might be the D (5 bases). Trimming left V 1 base short and J 5 bases short, with 13 bases between. The V gene's germline CDR1 is GTSNPN and CDR2 SVGIG (reference sequence). The CDR3 is made up of 14 amino acids. The CDR3 loop reads CAWSEAERGDTQYF. The CDR3 DNA reads TGTGCCTGGAGTGAAGCGGAACGGGGAGATACGCAGTATTTT.

This sequence joins TRBV25-1 and TRBJ2-3; 7 bases line up with TRBD2. This CDR3 comprises 15 residues. The germline CDR1 and CDR2 sequences are MGHDK and SYGVNS. The J segment lost 2 bases and the V segment lost 4 bases, leaving 6 bases of the junction unmatched. The CDR3 DNA reads TGTGCCAGCAGTGTGGGCAGGGACTACACAGATACGCAGTATTTT. Encoded protein: CASSVGRDYTDTQYF.

V gene TRBV5-1 combines with J gene TRBJ2-7; perhaps TRBD2 as D (6 bases). V lost 6 bases, J lost 5 bases, and 21 bases lay in between. CDR1 is SGHRS, CDR2 YFSETQ, per germline. This CDR3 is 15 amino acids long. Here the CDR3 reads CASKIGPGERNEQYF. In DNA form, the CDR3 reads TGCGCCAGCAAAATTGGCCCGGGGGAAAGGAACGAGCAGTACTTC.

The chain uses TRBV7-9 and TRBJ2-4; TRBD1 or TRBD2 may be the D gene (5 bases each). Germline CDR1 and CDR2: SEHNR and FQNEAQ (reference sequence). Trimming took off 5 bases at V and 9 bases at J, with 17 bases between the two ends. This CDR3 comprises 14 residues. In nucleotides, the CDR3 is TGTGCCAGCAGCCCACCTTGGGACGGACTCATTCAGTACTTC. Protein sequence: CASSPPWDGLIQYF.

This chain links TRBV29-1 with TRBJ1-2; a weak D match, TRBD1 (6 bases). The CDR3 extends over 11 amino acids. Trimming stripped 6 bases from V and 8 bases from J, with 13 bases between. The V gene's germline CDR1 is SQVTM and CDR2 ANQGSEA. CDR3 nucleotides: TGCAGCGTGCGCGGGGGGCCGGGCTACACCTTC. Its translation is CSVRGGPGYTF.

The chain uses TRBV15 and TRBJ2-5; tentative D call: TRBD1 (5 bases). Germline values: CDR1 LNHNV, CDR2 YYDKDF (reference sequence). The CDR3 has 15 amino acids. The V gene lost 4 bases and the J gene lost 2 bases, with 14 bases spanning the gap. The CDR3 nucleotides are TGTGCCACCAGCACAACAGGTCGAATACAAGAGACCCAGTACTTC. This codes for CATSTTGRIQETQYF.

J is TRBJ1-1 and V is TRBV6-6; D not certain. The CDR3 has 13 residues. Deletions cut 10 bases from V and 1 base from J, with 13 bases between. Germline V gives CDR1 MNHNY, CDR2 SVGAGI (reference sequence). The CDR3 DNA sequence: TGTGCCACCAGCCCCGGGTGGAACACTGAAGCTTTCTTT. This codes for CATSPGWNTEAFF.

The CDR3 loop reads CASSPGQGHEQYF. The CDR3 nucleotides read TGTGCCAGCAGCCCCGGACAGGGCCACGAGCAGTACTTC. The chain carries TRBV5-6 and TRBJ2-7; 8 nucleotides match TRBD1. Germline assignment: CDR1 SGHDT and CDR2 YYEEEE. J was trimmed by 5 bases and V by 4 bases; bases with no gene match: 5. This CDR3 comprises 13 residues.

The rearrangement uses TRBV4-2 and TRBJ1-1; D is possibly TRBD1 (5 bases). Trimming shortened V by 4 bases and J by 3 bases, and 9 bases separated the two germline ends. The CDR3 length is 13 residues. Germline V lookup: CDR1 LGHNA, CDR2 YNFKEQ. This CDR3 is CASSLSRDTEAFF. The CDR3 nucleotides read TGTGCCAGCAGCCTTTCCAGGGACACTGAAGCTTTCTTT.

The rearrangement joins TRBV7-6 to TRBJ2-1; TRBD2 matches 7 bases. This CDR3 has 15 amino acids. Per the germline V gene, CDR1 is SGHVS and CDR2 is FNYEAQ. After removal of 4 bases from V and 2 bases from J, the junction contained 5 bases not matched to a gene. The CDR3 DNA sequence: TGTGCCAGCAGCTCCTACGGGGGGACCTACAATGAGCAGTTCTTC. It is translated as CASSSYGGTYNEQFF.

The V gene is TRBV2, the J gene TRBJ2-1, with 13 nucleotides matching TRBD2. The V and J ends lost 3 bases and 3 bases, in that order; junction bases with no gene match: 2. The CDR3 totals 16 residues. Germline V gives CDR1 SNHLY, CDR2 FYNNEI. The CDR3 loop reads CASSDGTSGVYNEQFF. The CDR3 DNA follows: TGTGCCAGCAGTGATGGGACTAGCGGGGTCTACAATGAGCAGTTCTTC.

The chain is built from TRBV15 and TRBJ2-7; maybe TRBD1 (5 bases). The CDR3 consists of 13 residues. Germline V gene sequence: CDR1 LNHNV, CDR2 YYDKDF (reference sequence). Trimming took off 0 bases at V and 5 bases at J, with 8 bases between the two ends. In DNA form, the CDR3 reads TGTGCCACCAGCAGAGATGGGGCCCACGAGCAGTACTTC. Translated: CATSRDGAHEQYF.

This clone was detected a few times. The rearrangement uses TRBV27 and TRBJ1-4, with 10 bases matching TRBD1. The V segment lost 4 bases and the J segment 6 bases; nucleotides outside the gene matches: 2. The CDR3 has 14 amino acids. The germline V gene encodes CDR1 MNHEY and CDR2 SMNVEV (reference sequence). In nucleotides, the CDR3 is TGTGCCAGCAGTTACGGACAGGGGGATGAAAAACTGTTTTTT. Its protein product is CASSYGQGDEKLFF.

This clone was seen a handful of times. The chain has TRBV5-1 and TRBJ1-1; D is undetermined. Germline CDR1 reads SGHRS; CDR2 reads YFSETQ. CDR3 length: 16 amino acids. The ends were cut back, 1 base at V and 4 bases at J, with 17 bases in the middle. CDR3 nucleotide sequence: TGCGCCAGCAGCTTGAAGGCGAGTGGTGGGTTCACTGAAGCTTTCTTT. Its translation is CASSLKASGGFTEAFF.

The chain has TRBV27 and TRBJ1-2, with D possibly TRBD1 on 5 matching bases. Germline values: CDR1 MNHEY, CDR2 SMNVEV (reference sequence). Trimming cost V 8 bases and J 6 bases, with 10 bases left between them. The CDR3 totals 11 residues. The CDR3 nucleotides read TGTGCCAGCTCAACGGGGGATGGCTACACCTTC. Its protein is CASSTGDGYTF.

The chain recombines TRBV13 with TRBJ1-2; D call uncertain. The germline CDR1 and CDR2 sequences are PRHDT and FYEKMQ (reference sequence). This CDR3 has 14 amino acids. Trimming stripped 1 base from V and 6 bases from J, with 12 bases between. The CDR3 DNA reads TGTGCCAGCAGCTTAGAGGAGGGATGGAATGGCTACACCTTC. Translated: CASSLEEGWNGYTF.